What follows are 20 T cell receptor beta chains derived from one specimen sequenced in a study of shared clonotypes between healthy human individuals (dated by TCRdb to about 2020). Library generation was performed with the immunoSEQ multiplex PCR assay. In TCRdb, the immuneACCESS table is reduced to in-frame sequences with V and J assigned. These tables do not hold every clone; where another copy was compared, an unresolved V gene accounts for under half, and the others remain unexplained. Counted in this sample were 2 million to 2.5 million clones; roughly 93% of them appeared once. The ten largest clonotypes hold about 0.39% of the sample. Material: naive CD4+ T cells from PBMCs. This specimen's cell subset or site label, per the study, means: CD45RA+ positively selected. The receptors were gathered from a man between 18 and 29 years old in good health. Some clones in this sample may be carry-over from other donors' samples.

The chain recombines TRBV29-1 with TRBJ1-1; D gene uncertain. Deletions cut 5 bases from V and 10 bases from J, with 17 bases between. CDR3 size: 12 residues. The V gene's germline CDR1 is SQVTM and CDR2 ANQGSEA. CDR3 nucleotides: TGCAGCGTTTTTGGTAGGGAGGTTGGAGCTTTCTTT. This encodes CSVFGREVGAFF.

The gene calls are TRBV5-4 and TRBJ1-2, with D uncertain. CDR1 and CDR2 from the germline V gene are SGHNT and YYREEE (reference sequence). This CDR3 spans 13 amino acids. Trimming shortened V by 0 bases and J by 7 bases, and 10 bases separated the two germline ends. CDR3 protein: CASSLDQVGGYTF. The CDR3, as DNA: TGTGCCAGCAGCTTGGATCAGGTTGGTGGCTACACCTTC.

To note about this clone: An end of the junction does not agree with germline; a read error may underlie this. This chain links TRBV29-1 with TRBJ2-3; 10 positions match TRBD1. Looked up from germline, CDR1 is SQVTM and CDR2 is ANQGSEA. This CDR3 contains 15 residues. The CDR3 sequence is CSVEGTGEGPDTQYF. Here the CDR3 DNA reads TGCAGCGTGGAAGGGACAGGGGAAGGGCCAGATACGCAGTATTTT.

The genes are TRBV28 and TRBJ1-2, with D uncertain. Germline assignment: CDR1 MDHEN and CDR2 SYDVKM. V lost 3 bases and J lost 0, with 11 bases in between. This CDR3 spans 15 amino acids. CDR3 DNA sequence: TGTGCCAGCAGTTTCTTGGGGTATCCTAACTATGGCTACACCTTC. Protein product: CASSFLGYPNYGYTF.

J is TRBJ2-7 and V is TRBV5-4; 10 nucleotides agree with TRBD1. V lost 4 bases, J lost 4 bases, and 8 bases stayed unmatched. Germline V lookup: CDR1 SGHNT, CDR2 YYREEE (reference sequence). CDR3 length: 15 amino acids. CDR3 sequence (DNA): TGTGCCAGCAGCACCGGGACAGGGGATCGGTACGAGCAGTACTTC. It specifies CASSTGTGDRYEQYF.

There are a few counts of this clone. The CDR3: CEGATEAFF. The DNA of the CDR3 is TGTGAGGGGGCGACTGAAGCTTTCTTT. The gene calls are TRBV21-1 and TRBJ1-1; the D segment call TRBD1 is taken from the table without a DNA check. TRBV21-1 is assigned pseudogene status. The CDR3 has 9 residues.

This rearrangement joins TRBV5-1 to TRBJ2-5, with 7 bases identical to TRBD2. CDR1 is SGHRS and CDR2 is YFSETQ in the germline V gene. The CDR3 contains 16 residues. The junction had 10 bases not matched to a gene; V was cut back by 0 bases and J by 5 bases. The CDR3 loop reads CASSLANGGRVETQYF. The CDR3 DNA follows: TGCGCCAGCAGCTTGGCCAACGGCGGGAGAGTTGAGACCCAGTACTTC.

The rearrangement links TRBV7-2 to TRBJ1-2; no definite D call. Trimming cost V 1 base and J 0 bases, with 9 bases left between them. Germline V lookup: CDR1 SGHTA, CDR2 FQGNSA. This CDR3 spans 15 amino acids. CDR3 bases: TGTGCCAGCAGCTTAGTCGGCAGTACTAACTATGGCTACACCTTC. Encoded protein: CASSLVGSTNYGYTF.

CDR3 residues: CASSYSQGRSYEQYF. The DNA of the CDR3 is TGTGCCAGCAGTTACTCCCAGGGGAGGTCCTACGAGCAGTACTTC. The J gene is TRBJ2-7, the V gene TRBV6-6, with D tentatively TRBD1 or TRBD2 (6 bases each). The CDR3 runs to 15 residues. CDR1 is MNHNY and CDR2 is SVGAGI in the germline V gene (reference sequence). Between the trimmed V and J ends, which lost 0 bases and 1 base, there was a span of 10 bases.

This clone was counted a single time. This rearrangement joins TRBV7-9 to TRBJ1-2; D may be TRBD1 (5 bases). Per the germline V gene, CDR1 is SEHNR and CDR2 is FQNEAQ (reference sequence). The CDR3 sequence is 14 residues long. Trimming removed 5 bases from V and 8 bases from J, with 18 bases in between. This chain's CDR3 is CASSQDGGAGGYTF. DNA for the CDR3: TGTGCCAGCAGCCAAGATGGGGGAGCGGGAGGCTACACCTTC.

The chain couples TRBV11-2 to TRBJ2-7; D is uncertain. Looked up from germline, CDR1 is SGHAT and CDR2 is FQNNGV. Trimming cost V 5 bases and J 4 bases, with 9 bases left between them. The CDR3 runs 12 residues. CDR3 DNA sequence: TGTGCCAGCAGCCACCAGAGGTACGAGCAGTACTTC. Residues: CASSHQRYEQYF.

CDR3: CASSESGTGAYEQYF. CDR3 bases: TGTGCCAGCAGTGAATCCGGGACAGGGGCCTACGAGCAGTACTTC. The chain is built from TRBV6-1 and TRBJ2-7; 10 bases match TRBD1. The CDR3 covers 15 residues. Germline CDR1 is MNHNS and CDR2 is SASEGT. The trim removed 2 bases at V and 2 bases at J, leaving 3 bases unmatched.

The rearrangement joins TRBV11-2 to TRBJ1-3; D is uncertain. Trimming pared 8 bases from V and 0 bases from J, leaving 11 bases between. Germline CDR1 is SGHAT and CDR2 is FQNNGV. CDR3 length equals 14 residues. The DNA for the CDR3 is TGTGCCAGCTCAATAGGGAGCTCTGGAAACACCATATATTTT. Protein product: CASSIGSSGNTIYF.

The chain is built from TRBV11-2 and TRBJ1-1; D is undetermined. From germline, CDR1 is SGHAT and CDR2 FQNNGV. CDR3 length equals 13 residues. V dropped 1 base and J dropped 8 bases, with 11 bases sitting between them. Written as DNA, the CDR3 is TGTGCCAGCAGCTTAGTATTTGGGGAAGAAGCTTTCTTT. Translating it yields CASSLVFGEEAFF.

Here the CDR3 DNA reads TGTGCCAGCACCCCTGATCTGACCCCCGGGACTAGCGGGCCCCTTACCTACGAGCAGTACTTC. This gives the protein CASTPDLTPGTSGPLTYEQYF. The chain carries TRBV27 and TRBJ2-7; TRBD2 agrees at 12 bases. The germline CDR1 and CDR2 sequences are MNHEY and SMNVEV (reference sequence). CDR3 length: 21 amino acids. The J segment lost 2 bases and the V segment lost 7 bases, leaving 24 bases of the junction unmatched.

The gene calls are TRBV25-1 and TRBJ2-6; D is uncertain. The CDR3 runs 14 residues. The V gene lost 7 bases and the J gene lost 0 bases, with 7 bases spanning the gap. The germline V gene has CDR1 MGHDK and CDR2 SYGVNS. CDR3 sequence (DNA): TGTGCCAGCACCCTGGACTCTGGGGCCAACGTCCTGACTTTC. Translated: CASTLDSGANVLTF.

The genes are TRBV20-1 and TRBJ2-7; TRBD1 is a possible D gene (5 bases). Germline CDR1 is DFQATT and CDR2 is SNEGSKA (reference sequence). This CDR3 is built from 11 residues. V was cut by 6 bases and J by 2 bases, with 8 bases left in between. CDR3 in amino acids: CSARQTYEQYF. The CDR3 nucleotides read TGCAGTGCAAGACAGACCTACGAGCAGTACTTC.

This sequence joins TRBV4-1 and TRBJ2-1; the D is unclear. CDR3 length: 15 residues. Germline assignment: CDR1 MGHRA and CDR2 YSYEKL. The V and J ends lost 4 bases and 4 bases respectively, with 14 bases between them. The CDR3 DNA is TGCGCCAGCAGCCTCCTGGGATTGGGATACAATGAGCAGTTCTTC. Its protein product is CASSLLGLGYNEQFF.

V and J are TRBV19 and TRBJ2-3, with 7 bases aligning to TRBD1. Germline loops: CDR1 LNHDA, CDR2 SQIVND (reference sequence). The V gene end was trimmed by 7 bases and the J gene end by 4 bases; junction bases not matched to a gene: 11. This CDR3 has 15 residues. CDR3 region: CASTNRGQSADTQYF. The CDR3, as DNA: TGTGCCAGTACCAATCGGGGACAGTCTGCAGATACGCAGTATTTT.

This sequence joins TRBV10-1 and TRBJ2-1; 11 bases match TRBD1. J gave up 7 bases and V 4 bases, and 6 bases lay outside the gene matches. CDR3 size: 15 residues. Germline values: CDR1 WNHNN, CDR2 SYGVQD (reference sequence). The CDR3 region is CASSGGQGGINEQFF. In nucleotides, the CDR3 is TGCGCCAGCAGTGGGGGACAGGGGGGGATTAATGAGCAGTTCTTC.